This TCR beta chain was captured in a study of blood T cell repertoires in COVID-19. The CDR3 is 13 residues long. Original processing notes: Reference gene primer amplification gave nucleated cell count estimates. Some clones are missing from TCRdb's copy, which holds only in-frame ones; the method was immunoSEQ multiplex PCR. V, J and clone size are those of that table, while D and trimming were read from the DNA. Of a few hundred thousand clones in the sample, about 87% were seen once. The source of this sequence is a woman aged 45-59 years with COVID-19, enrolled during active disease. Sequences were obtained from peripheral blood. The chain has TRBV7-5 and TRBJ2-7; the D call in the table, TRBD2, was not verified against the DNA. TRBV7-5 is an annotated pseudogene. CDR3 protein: CASTLAATSEQYF. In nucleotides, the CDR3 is TGTGCCAGCACCCTAGCGGCGACTTCCGAGCAGTACTTC.